Only a few counts were recorded for the clone carrying this T cell receptor beta chain. The antigen is undetermined. The sample belongs to a study of cytomegalovirus exposure and HLA in healthy donors. Whole-study findings and limits: Some highly shared sequence variants likely arose as a pipeline artifact.

PCR amplification relied on 60 Vbeta primers (plus 13 Jbeta primers). Data came from immunoSEQ multiplex PCR; TCRdb stores just in-frame clones and leaves some out. The table includes about 130,000 clones, approximately 84% detected once. Germline V lookup: CDR1 MRHNA, CDR2 SNTAGT. CDR3 length: 14 amino acids. V shed 5 bases, J shed 7 bases, and the junction held 6 bases outside the gene matches. The material sequenced was PBMCs. The receptor was isolated from a man aged 18-30 years in good health and CMV-seropositive. This chain connects TRBV6-4 to TRBJ2-1, with 9 bases that match TRBD2. The CDR3 nucleotides are TGTGCCAGCAGTCGGACTAGCGAGAGTAATGAGCAGTTCTTC. Translation gives CASSRTSESNEQFF.